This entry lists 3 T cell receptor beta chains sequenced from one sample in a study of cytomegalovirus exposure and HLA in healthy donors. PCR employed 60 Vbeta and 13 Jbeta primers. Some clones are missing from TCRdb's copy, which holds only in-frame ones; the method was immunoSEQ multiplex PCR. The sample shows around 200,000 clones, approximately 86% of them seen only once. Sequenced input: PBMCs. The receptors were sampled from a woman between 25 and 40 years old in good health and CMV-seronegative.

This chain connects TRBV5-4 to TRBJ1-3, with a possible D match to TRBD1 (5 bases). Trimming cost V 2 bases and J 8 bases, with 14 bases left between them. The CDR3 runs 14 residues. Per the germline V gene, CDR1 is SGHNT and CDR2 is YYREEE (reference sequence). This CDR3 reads CASSFGRGGDTIYF. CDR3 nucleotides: TGTGCCAGCAGCTTTGGAAGGGGTGGGGACACCATATATTTT. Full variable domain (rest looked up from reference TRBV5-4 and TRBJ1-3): ETGVTQSPTHLIKTRGQQVTLRCSSQSGHNTVSWYQQALGQGPQFIFQYYREEENGRGNFPPRFSGLQFPNYSSELNVNALELDDSALYLCASSFGRGGDTIYFGEGSWLTVV.

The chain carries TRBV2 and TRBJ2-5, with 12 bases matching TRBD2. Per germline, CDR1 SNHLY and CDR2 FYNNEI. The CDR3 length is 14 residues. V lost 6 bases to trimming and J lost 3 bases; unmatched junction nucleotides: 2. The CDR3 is CASRLAGGKETQYF. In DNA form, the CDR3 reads TGTGCCAGCAGGCTAGCGGGGGGGAAAGAGACCCAGTACTTC.

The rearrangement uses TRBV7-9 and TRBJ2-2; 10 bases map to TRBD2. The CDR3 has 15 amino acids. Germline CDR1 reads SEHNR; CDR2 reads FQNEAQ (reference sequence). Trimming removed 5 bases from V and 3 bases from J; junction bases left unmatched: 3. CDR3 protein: CASSPGLADTGELFF. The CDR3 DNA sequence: TGTGCCAGCAGCCCCGGACTAGCGGACACCGGGGAGCTGTTTTTT.